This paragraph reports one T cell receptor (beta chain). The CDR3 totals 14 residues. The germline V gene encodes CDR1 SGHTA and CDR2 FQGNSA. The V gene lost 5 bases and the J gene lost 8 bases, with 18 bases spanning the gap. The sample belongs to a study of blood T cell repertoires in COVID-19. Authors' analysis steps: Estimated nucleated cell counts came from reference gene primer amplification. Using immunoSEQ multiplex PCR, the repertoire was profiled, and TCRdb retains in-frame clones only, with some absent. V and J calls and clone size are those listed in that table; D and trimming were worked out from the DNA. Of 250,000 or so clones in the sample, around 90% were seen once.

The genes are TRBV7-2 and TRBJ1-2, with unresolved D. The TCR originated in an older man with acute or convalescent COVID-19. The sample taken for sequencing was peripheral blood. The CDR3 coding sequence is TGTGCCAGCAGCGAAAACTTAAATCGCCCGGGCTACACCTTC. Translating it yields CASSENLNRPGYTF.